Listed below are T cell receptor beta chains from one sample, sequenced in a study of CD8+CD57+ T cells in acquired aplastic anemia. Each CDR3 protein gets one entry after TCRdb re-called the reads with MiXCR. Here the sample spans about 40,000 distinct CDR3 sequences, roughly 69% being singletons. Sequenced input: sorted CD4+, CD8+, or CD8+CD57+ T cells (not recorded which) from PBMCs. These receptors came from a human donor with aplastic anemia. Each CDR3 is given with its conserved first and last residue. A D gene is named only where the DNA matches it firmly. Part of the rows lack a size; the others show once, few, many or a class for expanded clones.

abundance,d_gene,v_gene,j_gene,CDR3nt,CDR3aa
NA,NA,TRBV15,TRBJ2-5,TGTGCCACCAGCAGGACCCTGAAAGAGACCCAGTACTTC,CATSRTLKETQYF
NA,TRBD2,TRBV2,TRBJ2-7,TGTGCCAGCAGTGAAGAGCGGGGGGGCTACGAGCAGTACTTC,CASSEERGGYEQYF
NA,NA,TRBV2,TRBJ2-7,TGTGCAAGCGGGTCCCGGGGGACCAACTACGATCAGTACTTC,CASGSRGTNYDQYF
NA,NA,TRBV10-3,TRBJ2-7,TGTGCCATCAGTGGGGAGGACCCCTACGAGCAGTACTTC,CAISGEDPYEQYF
NA,TRBD2,TRBV15,TRBJ2-5,TGTGCCACCAGCAGAGCTAGCGGGGGGGCTCGGGATGAGACCCAGTACTTC,CATSRASGGARDETQYF
NA,NA,TRBV9,TRBJ2-1,TGTGCCAGCAGCGTAGCGGGGGTTGGCAATGAGCAGTTCTTC,CASSVAGVGNEQFF
NA,NA,TRBV10-3,TRBJ2-1,TGTGCCATCAGTGACCCTAGGGTGGACTACTACAATGAGCAGTTCTTC,CAISDPRVDYYNEQFF
NA,TRBD1,TRBV24-1,TRBJ2-3,TGTGCCACCAGTGACTTCGGGACAGGCACAGATACGCAGTATTTT,CATSDFGTGTDTQYF
NA,NA,TRBV7-9,TRBJ2-2,TGTGCCAGCAGCCCCCCGCTGAATACCGGGGAGCTGTTTTTT,CASSPPLNTGELFF
NA,NA,TRBV29-1,TRBJ1-2,TGCAGCGTTGAAAGGGGATCTAACTATGGCTACACCTTC,CSVERGSNYGYTF
NA,NA,TRBV19,TRBJ2-5,TGTGCCAGTAGTCCCCTCGGGGAGGAGACCCAGTACTTC,CASSPLGEETQYF
NA,NA,TRBV29-1,TRBJ1-2,TGCAGCGTTGACAGGGGAAACTATGGCTACACCTTC,CSVDRGNYGYTF
NA,TRBD2,TRBV7-9,TRBJ2-5,TGTGCCAGCAGCTTAGAGTTAACTAGCGGAAAGACCCAGTACTTC,CASSLELTSGKTQYF
many,NA,TRBV28,TRBJ1-1,TGTGCCAGCAAATTACGTGGAAGACATCCGAACACTGAAGCTTTCTTT,CASKLRGRHPNTEAFF
many,TRBD2,TRBV29-1,TRBJ2-7,TGCAGCGTTCGGACCGGGGGGTTCTACGAGCAGTACTTC,CSVRTGGFYEQYF
NA,TRBD1,TRBV29-1,TRBJ1-2,TGCAGCGCCGGAGGCTTGGGACAGGGGGAAGGCTACACCTTC,CSAGGLGQGEGYTF
NA,NA,TRBV24-1,TRBJ1-2,TGTGCCACCAGTGACCCCGGGCGGGAGCGTGGCTACACCTTC,CATSDPGRERGYTF
NA,NA,TRBV19,TRBJ1-2,TGTGCCAGTAGTACCGACTATGGCTACACCTTC,CASSTDYGYTF
few,TRBD1,TRBV29-1,TRBJ2-3,TGCAGCGTGGACGACAGGGTCACAGATACGCAGTATTTT,CSVDDRVTDTQYF
NA,NA,TRBV7-2,TRBJ2-3,TGTGCCAGCAGCTTAACCGGCACAGATACGCAGTATTTT,CASSLTGTDTQYF
once,TRBD2,TRBV19,TRBJ2-7,TGTGCCAGTAGAGGGACTAGCGGGTCCTACGAGCAGTACTTC,CASRGTSGSYEQYF
NA,TRBD1,TRBV6-1,TRBJ2-7,TGTGCCAGCAGTCGACAGGGGGTGGACTACGAGCAGTACTTC,CASSRQGVDYEQYF
NA,NA,TRBV29-1,TRBJ2-7,TGCAGCGTATACTTAGGGGGCGAGCAGTACTTC,CSVYLGGEQYF
NA,NA,TRBV24-1,TRBJ2-1,TGTGCCACCAGTGATTCAAGCGGGCCATACAATGAGCAGTTCTTC,CATSDSSGPYNEQFF
NA,NA,TRBV15,TRBJ2-5,TGTGCCACCAGCGCCGCGGGAGAGACCCAGTACTTC,CATSAAGETQYF
NA,TRBD1,TRBV29-1,TRBJ2-7,TGCAGCGTTGAAGATTACGGTAGGGACAGTCGCTACGAGCAGTACTTC,CSVEDYGRDSRYEQYF
NA,TRBD1,TRBV10-3,TRBJ1-6,TGTGCCATCAGCGCTGGGACAGGGTCGGGTTCACCCCTCCACTTT,CAISAGTGSGSPLHF
NA,NA,TRBV7-9,TRBJ1-5,TGTGCCAGCAGTGAACGTTATCAGCCCCAGCATTTT,CASSERYQPQHF
NA,NA,TRBV5-1,TRBJ1-6,TGCGCCAGCAGCCCAACTCCCCTCAGCCCCCTCCACTTT,CASSPTPLSPLHF
NA,NA,TRBV29-1,TRBJ2-3,TGCAGCGTTGACAGGCGGGGGCTCACAGATACGCAGTATTTT,CSVDRRGLTDTQYF
NA,NA,TRBV19,TRBJ2-7,TGTGCCAGTAGTTCACAGAACTACGAGCAGTACTTC,CASSSQNYEQYF
NA,TRBD1,TRBV12-3/TRBV12-4,TRBJ2-7,TGTGCCAGCAGTTTACTACCTCTACCTAGCAGCTCCCCGGGACAGTTCGACGAGCAGTACTTC,CASSLLPLPSSSPGQFDEQYF
NA,NA,TRBV5-5,TRBJ1-5,TGTGCCAGCAGCTTGATCTGGGACCAGCCCCAGCATTTT,CASSLIWDQPQHF
NA,NA,TRBV6-5,TRBJ2-5,TGTGCCAGCAGATCCCTGGAGACCCAGTACTTC,CASRSLETQYF
once,NA,TRBV2,TRBJ1-2,TGTGCCAGCAGTGTTGGTCGTGGGGCGTCTGGCTACACCTTC,CASSVGRGASGYTF
many,TRBD1,TRBV11-2,TRBJ2-1,TGTGCCAGCAGCTTAGAGTTCGGGACAGGGCCCTACAATGAGCAGTTCTTC,CASSLEFGTGPYNEQFF
NA,NA,TRBV20-1,TRBJ1-3,TGCAGTGCTAGAGTCGGCGGTATGTTCTCTGGAAACACCATATATTTT,CSARVGGMFSGNTIYF
once,NA,TRBV29-1,TRBJ1-1,TGCAGCGTTGCCACCGGGACCATGAACACTGAAGCTTTCTTT,CSVATGTMNTEAFF
NA,TRBD2,TRBV11-2,TRBJ2-1,TGTGCCAGCAGGCGTCTAGCGGGCTCCCTCTCAGAGCAGTTCTTC,CASRRLAGSLSEQFF
many,NA,TRBV2,TRBJ2-7,TGTGCCAGCAGTGAAGCGCTGGACCTGGTGAGATACGAGCAGTACTTC,CASSEALDLVRYEQYF